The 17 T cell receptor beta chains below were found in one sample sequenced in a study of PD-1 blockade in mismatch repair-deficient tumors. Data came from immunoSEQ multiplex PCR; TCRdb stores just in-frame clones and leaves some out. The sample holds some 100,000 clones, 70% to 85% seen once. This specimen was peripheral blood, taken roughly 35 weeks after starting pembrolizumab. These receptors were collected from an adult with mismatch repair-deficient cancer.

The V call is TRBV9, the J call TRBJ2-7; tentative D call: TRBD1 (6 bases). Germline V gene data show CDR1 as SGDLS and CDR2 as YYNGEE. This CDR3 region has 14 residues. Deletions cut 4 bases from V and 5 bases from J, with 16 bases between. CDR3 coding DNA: TGTGCCAGCAGCCCCGCAGGGGCTTTCCACGAGCAGTACTTC. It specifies CASSPAGAFHEQYF.

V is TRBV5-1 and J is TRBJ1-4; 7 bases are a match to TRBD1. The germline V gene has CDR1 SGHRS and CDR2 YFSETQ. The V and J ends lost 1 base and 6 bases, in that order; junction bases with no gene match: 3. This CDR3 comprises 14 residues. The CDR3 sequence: CASSLTGDDEKLFF. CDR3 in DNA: TGCGCCAGCAGCTTGACAGGGGATGATGAAAAACTGTTTTTT.

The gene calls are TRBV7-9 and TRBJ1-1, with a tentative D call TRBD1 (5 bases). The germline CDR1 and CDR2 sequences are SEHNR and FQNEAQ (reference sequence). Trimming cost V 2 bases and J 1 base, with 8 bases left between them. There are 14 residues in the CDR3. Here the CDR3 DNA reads TGTGCCAGCAGCTTACTTCAGGGGAACACTGAAGCTTTCTTT. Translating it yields CASSLLQGNTEAFF.

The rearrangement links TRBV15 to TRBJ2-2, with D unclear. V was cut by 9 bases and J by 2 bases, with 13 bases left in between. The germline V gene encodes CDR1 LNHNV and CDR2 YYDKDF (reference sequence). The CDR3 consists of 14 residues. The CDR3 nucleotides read TGTGCCACTGGGTATGGAGCAAACACCGGGGAGCTGTTTTTT. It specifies CATGYGANTGELFF.

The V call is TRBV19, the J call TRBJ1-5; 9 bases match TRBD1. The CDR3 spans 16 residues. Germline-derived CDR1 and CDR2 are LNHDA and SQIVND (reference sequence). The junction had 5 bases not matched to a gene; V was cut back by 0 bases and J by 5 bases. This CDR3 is CASSIDGDREYQPQHF. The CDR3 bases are TGTGCCAGTAGTATAGACGGGGACAGGGAATATCAGCCCCAGCATTTT.

CDR3 nucleotides: TGTGCCAGCAGTTTAAGGGGAGGGACAGGGTCAAACGAGCAGTACTTC. Its protein is CASSLRGGTGSNEQYF. The chain combines TRBV27 with TRBJ2-7; 9 nucleotides match TRBD1. The V gene's germline CDR1 is MNHEY and CDR2 SMNVEV (reference sequence). The CDR3 spans 16 residues. Losses at the gene ends were 2 bases for V and 5 bases for J; bases not matched to a gene: 10.

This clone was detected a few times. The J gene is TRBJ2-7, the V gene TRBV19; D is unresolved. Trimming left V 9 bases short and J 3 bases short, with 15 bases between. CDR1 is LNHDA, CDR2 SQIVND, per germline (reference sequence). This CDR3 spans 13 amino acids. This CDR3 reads CASTDGSRYEQYF. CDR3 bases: TGTGCCAGCACGGACGGCTCGCGCTACGAGCAGTACTTC.

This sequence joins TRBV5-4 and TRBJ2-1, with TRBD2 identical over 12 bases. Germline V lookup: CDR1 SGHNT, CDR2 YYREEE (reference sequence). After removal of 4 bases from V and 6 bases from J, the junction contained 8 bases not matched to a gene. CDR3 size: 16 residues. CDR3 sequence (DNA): TGTGCCAGCAGCCCGCGACTAGCGGGAGTAGGCAATGAGCAGTTCTTC. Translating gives CASSPRLAGVGNEQFF. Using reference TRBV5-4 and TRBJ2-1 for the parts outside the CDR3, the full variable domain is ETGVTQSPTHLIKTRGQQVTLRCSSQSGHNTVSWYQQALGQGPQFIFQYYREEENGRGNFPPRFSGLQFPNYSSELNVNALELDDSALYLCASSPRLAGVGNEQFFGPGTRLTVL.

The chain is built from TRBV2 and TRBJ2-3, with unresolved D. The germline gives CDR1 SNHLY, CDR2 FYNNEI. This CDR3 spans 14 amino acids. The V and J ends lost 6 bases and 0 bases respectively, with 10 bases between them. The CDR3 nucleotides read TGTGCCAGCAGGGTACAATCTAGCACAGATACGCAGTATTTT. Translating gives CASRVQSSTDTQYF.

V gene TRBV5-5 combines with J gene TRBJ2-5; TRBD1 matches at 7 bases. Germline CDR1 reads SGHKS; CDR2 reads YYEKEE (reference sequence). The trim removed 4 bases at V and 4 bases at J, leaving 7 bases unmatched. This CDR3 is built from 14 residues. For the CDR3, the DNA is TGTGCCAGCAGCCCCCGACAGGGTAGAGAGACCCAGTACTTC. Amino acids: CASSPRQGRETQYF.

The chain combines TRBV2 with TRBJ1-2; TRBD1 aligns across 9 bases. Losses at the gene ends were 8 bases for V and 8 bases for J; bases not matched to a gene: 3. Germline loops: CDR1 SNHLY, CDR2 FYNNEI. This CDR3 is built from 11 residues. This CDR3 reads CASDRGFGYTF. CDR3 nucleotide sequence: TGTGCCAGCGACAGGGGGTTCGGCTACACCTTC.

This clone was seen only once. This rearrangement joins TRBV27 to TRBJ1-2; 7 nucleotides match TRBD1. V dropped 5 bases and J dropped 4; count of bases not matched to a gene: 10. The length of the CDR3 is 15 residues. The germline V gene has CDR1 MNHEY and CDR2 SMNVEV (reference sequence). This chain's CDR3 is CASSPRGPSGYGYTF. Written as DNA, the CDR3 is TGTGCCAGCAGTCCGAGGGGGCCCTCAGGCTATGGCTACACCTTC.

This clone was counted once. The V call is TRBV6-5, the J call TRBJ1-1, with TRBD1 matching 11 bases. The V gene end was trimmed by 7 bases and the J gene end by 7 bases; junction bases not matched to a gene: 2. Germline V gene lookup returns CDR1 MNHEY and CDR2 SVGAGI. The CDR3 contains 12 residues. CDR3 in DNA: TGTGCCAGCAAAGGGACAGGGGGTGAAGCTTTCTTT. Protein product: CASKGTGGEAFF.

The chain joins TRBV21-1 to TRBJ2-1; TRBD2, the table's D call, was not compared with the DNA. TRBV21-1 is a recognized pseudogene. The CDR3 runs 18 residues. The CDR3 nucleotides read TGTGCCAGCAGCCAATTAAAGAACCCGGGACTAGGGTTCGATGAGCAGTTCTTC. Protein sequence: CASSQLKNPGLGFDEQFF.

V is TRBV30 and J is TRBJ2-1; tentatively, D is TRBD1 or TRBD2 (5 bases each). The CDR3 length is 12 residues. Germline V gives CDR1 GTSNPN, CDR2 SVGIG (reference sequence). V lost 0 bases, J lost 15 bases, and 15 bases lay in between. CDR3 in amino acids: CAWSVSGTGRFF. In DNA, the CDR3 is TGTGCCTGGAGTGTATCCGGAACGGGACGGTTCTTC.

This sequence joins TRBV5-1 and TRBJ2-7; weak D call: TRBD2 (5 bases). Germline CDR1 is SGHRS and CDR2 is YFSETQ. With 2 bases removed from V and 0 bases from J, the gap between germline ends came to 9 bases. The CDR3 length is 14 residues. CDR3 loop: CASSLTGSSYEQYF. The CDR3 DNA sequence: TGCGCCAGCAGCTTAACGGGGAGCTCCTACGAGCAGTACTTC.

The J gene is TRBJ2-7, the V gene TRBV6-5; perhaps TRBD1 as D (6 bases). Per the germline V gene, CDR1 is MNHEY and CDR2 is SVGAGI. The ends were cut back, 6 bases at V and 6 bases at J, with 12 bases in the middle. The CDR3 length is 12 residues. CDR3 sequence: CASRTTGSEQYF. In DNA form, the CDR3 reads TGTGCCAGCAGAACCACAGGGTCCGAGCAGTACTTC.